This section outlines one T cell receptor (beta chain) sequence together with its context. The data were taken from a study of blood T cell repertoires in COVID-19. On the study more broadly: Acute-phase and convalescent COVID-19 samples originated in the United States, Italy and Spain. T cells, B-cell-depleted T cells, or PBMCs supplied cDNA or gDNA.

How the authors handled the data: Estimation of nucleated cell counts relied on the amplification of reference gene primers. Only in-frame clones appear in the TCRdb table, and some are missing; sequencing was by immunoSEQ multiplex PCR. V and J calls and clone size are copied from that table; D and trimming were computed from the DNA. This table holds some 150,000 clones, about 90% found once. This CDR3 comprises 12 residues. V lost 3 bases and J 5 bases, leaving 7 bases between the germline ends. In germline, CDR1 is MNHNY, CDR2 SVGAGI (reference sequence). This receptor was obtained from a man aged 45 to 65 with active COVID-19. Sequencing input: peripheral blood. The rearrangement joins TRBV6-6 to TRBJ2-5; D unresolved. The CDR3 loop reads CASSYTGETQYF. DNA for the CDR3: TGTGCCAGCAGTTATACTGGTGAGACCCAGTACTTC.